A single sample is the source of the 27 T cell receptor beta chains below, sequenced in a study of T cells in Graves' hyperthyroidism and ophthalmopathy. Authors of the study amplified TCR beta CDR3 regions from RNA transcripts. RT-PCR in the first round (using the HTBI primer set) targeted the TCR CDR3. TCRdb independently ran MiXCR on the multiplex PCR reads; one entry per CDR3 protein. The sample lists some 200,000 distinct CDR3 sequences; 17% were seen once. Sequenced input: blood. The receptor source for this set is a woman aged 45-65 years with Graves' hyperthyroidism.

The sample holds a few counts of this clonotype. The chain recombines TRBV9 with TRBJ2-3, with D possibly TRBD1 on 5 matching bases. CDR1 SGDLS and CDR2 YYNGEE come from the germline V gene. The CDR3 runs to 15 residues. The V and J ends lost 0 bases and 4 bases respectively, with 12 bases between them. CDR3: CASSVEGKYADTQYF. The CDR3 DNA reads TGTGCCAGCAGCGTAGAGGGGAAATACGCAGATACGCAGTATTTT.

This clonotype was detected ten times or more. The J gene is TRBJ2-2, the V gene TRBV6-1; 12 bases are a match to TRBD2. The CDR3 spans 17 residues. V lost 6 bases to trimming and J lost 0 bases; unmatched junction nucleotides: 5. CDR1 is MNHNS and CDR2 is SASEGT in the germline V gene. CDR3: CASRRLAGATNTGELFF. The CDR3, as DNA: TGTGCCAGCAGAAGACTAGCGGGAGCCACGAACACCGGGGAGCTGTTTTTT.

This clonotype was found a few times. This rearrangement joins TRBV5-1 to TRBJ1-6; the match to TRBD1 covers 11 bases. Unmatched junction bases numbered 6, after V lost 4 bases and J lost 9 bases. CDR1 is SGHRS and CDR2 is YFSETQ in the germline V gene. This CDR3 is 15 amino acids long. The CDR3 spells CASSGEGQGGSPLHF. Here the CDR3 DNA reads TGCGCCAGCAGCGGTGAGGGACAGGGGGGTTCACCCCTCCACTTT.

This clonotype was seen many times. V and J are TRBV5-5 and TRBJ2-3, with 7 nucleotides matching TRBD1. V was clipped by 1 base and J by 6 bases; unmatched bases: 2. The CDR3 has 13 amino acids. Per germline, CDR1 SGHKS and CDR2 YYEKEE (reference sequence). As DNA, the CDR3 is TGTGCCAGCAGCTTGAAAGGGGGCGATACGCAGTATTTT. This sequence encodes CASSLKGGDTQYF.

This clonotype occurred many times. The V gene is TRBV6-1, the J gene TRBJ2-7; possible D gene TRBD1, 6 bases. Looked up from germline, CDR1 is MNHNS and CDR2 is SASEGT. V was cut by 5 bases and J by 0 bases, with 11 bases left in between. The CDR3 has 14 residues. In DNA form, the CDR3 reads TGTGCCAGCAGTCGGACAGCCAGCTCCTACGAGCAGTACTTC. Its protein product is CASSRTASSYEQYF.

There are many counts of this clonotype. The gene calls are TRBV13 and TRBJ2-7, with TRBD2 identical over 13 bases. This CDR3 region has 16 residues. Trimming cost V 2 bases and J 2 bases; bases outside gene matches: 3. Germline V CDR1 and CDR2: PRHDT, FYEKMQ (reference sequence). Here the CDR3 reads CASSLMGLAGTYEQYF. CDR3 coding DNA: TGTGCCAGCAGCTTAATGGGACTAGCGGGAACCTACGAGCAGTACTTC.

This clonotype was recorded many times. The rearrangement uses TRBV7-9 and TRBJ2-1, with 7 bases lining up with TRBD1. From germline, CDR1 is SEHNR and CDR2 FQNEAQ (reference sequence). Trimming took 9 bases from V and 6 from J; bases not matched to a gene: 8. CDR3 length: 13 residues. CDR3 in amino acids: CASPRGTVNEQFF. The DNA for the CDR3 is TGTGCCAGTCCGCGAGGGACAGTCAATGAGCAGTTCTTC.

This clonotype occurred many times. The gene calls are TRBV27 and TRBJ1-6; no clear D. The germline gives CDR1 MNHEY, CDR2 SMNVEV (reference sequence). Trimming removed 3 bases from V and 7 bases from J, with 16 bases in between. The CDR3 is 16 amino acids. DNA of the CDR3: TGTGCCAGCAGTTTTAAGGGAAATCCGGCGAATTCACCCCTCCACTTT. It codes for CASSFKGNPANSPLHF.

This clonotype appeared once. The chain uses TRBV5-6 and TRBJ2-1, with 9 bases identical to TRBD1. Germline-derived CDR1 and CDR2 are SGHDT and YYEEEE. The CDR3 runs 15 residues. J lost 12 bases, V lost 5 bases, and 15 bases had no gene match. CDR3 nucleotide sequence: TGTGCCAGCAGACAGCCGGGACAGGGATCGGGAGGGCAGTTCTTC. As protein: CASRQPGQGSGGQFF.

This clonotype has just a few counts. The V and J genes are TRBV3-1 and TRBJ2-5, with D possibly matching TRBD2 (5 bases). The length of the CDR3 is 13 residues. In germline, CDR1 is LGHDT, CDR2 YNNKEL (reference sequence). The germline V and J ends were trimmed by 0 bases and 14 bases, with 16 bases remaining between them. The CDR3 loop is CASSQDPGVHPYF. The CDR3 coding sequence is TGTGCCAGCAGCCAAGACCCCGGGGTCCACCCTTACTTC.

This clonotype was detected ten times or more. The chain uses TRBV28 and TRBJ2-4; D is perhaps TRBD1 (6 bases). This CDR3 contains 14 residues. CDR1 and CDR2 from the germline V gene are MDHEN and SYDVKM. The V end lost 5 bases, the J end lost 8 bases, and 16 bases lay between the germline ends. The DNA for the CDR3 is TGTGCCAGCAGTCCCAGGGGCGAGAGTGACATTCAGTACTTC. This sequence encodes CASSPRGESDIQYF.

In this sample, this clonotype turned up many times. The CDR3 bases are TGTGCCAGCAGTTACTCGGGACAGACCTACGAGCAGTACTTC. Translating it yields CASSYSGQTYEQYF. This chain uses TRBV6-5 with TRBJ2-7, with 7 nucleotides matching TRBD1. This CDR3 contains 14 residues. Trimming took 0 bases from V and 2 from J; bases not matched to a gene: 1. Germline-derived CDR1 and CDR2 are MNHEY and SVGAGI.

The chain joins TRBV12-3 or TRBV12-4 to TRBJ1-1; D perhaps matches TRBD1 (6 bases). The CDR3 has 14 amino acids. The ends were cut back, 5 bases at V and 5 bases at J, with 15 bases in the middle. The chain's CDR3 is CASSIQGGGTEAFF. CDR3 bases: TGTGCCAGCAGTATACAGGGAGGGGGAACTGAAGCTTTCTTT.

In its sample, this clonotype was seen many times. This chain joins TRBV20-1 and TRBJ2-1; 8 nucleotides agree with TRBD2. The CDR3 covers 15 residues. V gave up 5 bases and J gave up 8 bases; unmatched junction bases: 14. Germline V gene lookup returns CDR1 DFQATT and CDR2 SNEGSKA (reference sequence). CDR3 loop: CSALDRSGSHHEQFF. In DNA, the CDR3 is TGCAGTGCTCTCGACAGGAGCGGGAGTCACCATGAGCAGTTCTTC.

V is TRBV28 and J is TRBJ2-1; D possibly uses TRBD1 or TRBD2 (5 bases each). Trimming cost V 4 bases and J 7 bases, with 14 bases left between them. The length of the CDR3 is 14 residues. Germline CDR1 is MDHEN and CDR2 is SYDVKM. The CDR3 DNA reads as TGTGCCAGCAGTTCAACCGGGACCACTAATGAGCAGTTCTTC. Encoded protein: CASSSTGTTNEQFF.

This clonotype was recorded at least ten times. The chain recombines TRBV2 with TRBJ2-7, with D hard to call. The germline gives CDR1 SNHLY, CDR2 FYNNEI. The CDR3 contains 14 residues. Between the trimmed V and J ends, which lost 4 bases and 2 bases, there was a span of 12 bases. CDR3 residues: CASSVHGNPYEQYF. Written as DNA, the CDR3 is TGTGCCAGCAGTGTACATGGCAACCCCTACGAGCAGTACTTC.

The chain is built from TRBV11-2 and TRBJ2-7; D uncertain. Trimming took 1 base from V and 1 from J, leaving 8 bases between them. Germline CDR1 and CDR2: SGHAT and FQNNGV. This CDR3 comprises 14 residues. The CDR3 sequence: CASSLATQSYEQYF. CDR3 DNA sequence: TGTGCCAGCAGCTTAGCCACGCAATCCTACGAGCAGTACTTC.

V gene TRBV10-2 combines with J gene TRBJ1-1; a possible D gene is TRBD1 (5 bases). V lost 6 bases and J lost 2, with 16 bases in between. Germline lookup yields CDR1 WSHSY and CDR2 SAAADI. The CDR3 has 15 amino acids. The CDR3 loop is CASRPSGGDNTEAFF. CDR3 bases: TGCGCCAGCAGACCCTCGGGAGGGGATAACACTGAAGCTTTCTTT.

This clonotype was counted many times. This chain joins TRBV7-3 and TRBJ2-1, with 8 bases matching TRBD1. Germline CDR1 is SGHTA and CDR2 is FQGTGA. V trimming: 3 bases; J trimming: 0 bases; junction bases outside the gene matches: 4. The CDR3 is 16 residues long. The CDR3: CASSFRGQGSYNEQFF. The CDR3 bases are TGTGCCAGCAGCTTCCGCGGACAGGGCTCCTACAATGAGCAGTTCTTC.

This clonotype was counted ten times or more. The V gene is TRBV29-1, the J gene TRBJ2-1, with 8 bases identical to TRBD2. In germline, CDR1 is SQVTM, CDR2 ANQGSEA. This CDR3 is 15 amino acids long. Trimming at V came to 3 bases and at J to 7 bases, leaving 11 bases not matched to a gene. CDR3 nucleotide sequence: TGCAGCGTTGACCTCGGTGGGCGGGAGGCAAATGAGCAGTTCTTC. It specifies CSVDLGGREANEQFF.

This clonotype was observed at least ten times. The V and J genes are TRBV25-1 and TRBJ2-3, with D possibly TRBD2 on 5 matching bases. Germline-derived CDR1 and CDR2 are MGHDK and SYGVNS. The V and J ends lost 7 bases and 1 base respectively, with 18 bases between them. The CDR3 consists of 16 residues. CDR3 sequence reads: CASNPSGLGGTDTQYF. DNA of the CDR3: TGTGCCAGCAATCCCAGCGGTCTCGGGGGCACAGATACGCAGTATTTT.

Many counts were recorded for this clonotype. The V and J genes are TRBV7-3 and TRBJ2-5, with 7 bases fitting TRBD2. With V trimmed by 0 bases and J by 2 bases, 6 bases remained unmatched. Germline loops: CDR1 SGHTA, CDR2 FQGTGA. The CDR3 totals 16 residues. The CDR3 reads CASSLTAGAGQETQYF. Written as DNA, the CDR3 is TGTGCCAGCAGCTTAACCGCGGGAGCGGGTCAAGAGACCCAGTACTTC.

The gene calls are TRBV29-1 and TRBJ2-6, with TRBD1 matching 11 bases. Losses at the gene ends were 6 bases for V and 0 bases for J; bases not matched to a gene: 4. CDR1 SQVTM and CDR2 ANQGSEA come from the germline V gene. The length of the CDR3 is 16 residues. As DNA, the CDR3 is TGCAGCGTCCGGACAGGGGGCTCCTCTGGGGCCAACGTCCTGACTTTC. It yields the protein CSVRTGGSSGANVLTF.

The chain uses TRBV6-1 and TRBJ1-1; TRBD1 agrees at 8 bases. The CDR3 sequence is 12 residues long. The germline CDR1 and CDR2 sequences are MNHNS and SASEGT. J was trimmed by 11 bases and V by 5 bases; bases with no gene match: 7. The CDR3 spells CASSQSGGRAFF. As DNA, the CDR3 is TGTGCCAGCAGTCAATCAGGGGGCCGGGCTTTCTTT.

Ten or more counts support this clonotype. The chain couples TRBV18 to TRBJ2-7, with D perhaps matching TRBD2 (5 bases). V was pared by 1 base and J by 5 bases, with 9 bases between. The germline gives CDR1 KGHSH, CDR2 LQKENI. The CDR3 is 13 amino acids. CDR3 region: CASSPRLADEQYF. The CDR3 region has the DNA TGTGCCAGCTCACCACGTCTAGCTGACGAGCAGTACTTC.

V gene TRBV12-3 or TRBV12-4 combines with J gene TRBJ2-6; the D gene is possibly TRBD1 (5 bases). The CDR3 is made up of 17 amino acids. V lost 1 base to trimming and J lost 2 bases, with 12 bases between them. Here the CDR3 DNA reads TGTGCCAGCAGTTTAGTAGACAGTAACACTGGGGCCAACGTCCTGACTTTC. Translated, it gives CASSLVDSNTGANVLTF.

J is TRBJ1-4 and V is TRBV30, with TRBD1 identical over 9 bases. The V gene end was trimmed by 4 bases and the J gene end by 6 bases; junction bases not matched to a gene: 6. Germline values: CDR1 GTSNPN, CDR2 SVGIG (reference sequence). CDR3 length: 14 amino acids. CDR3 sequence (DNA): TGTGCCTGGACCAGACAGGGGGGACATGAAAAACTGTTTTTT. This translates into CAWTRQGGHEKLFF.